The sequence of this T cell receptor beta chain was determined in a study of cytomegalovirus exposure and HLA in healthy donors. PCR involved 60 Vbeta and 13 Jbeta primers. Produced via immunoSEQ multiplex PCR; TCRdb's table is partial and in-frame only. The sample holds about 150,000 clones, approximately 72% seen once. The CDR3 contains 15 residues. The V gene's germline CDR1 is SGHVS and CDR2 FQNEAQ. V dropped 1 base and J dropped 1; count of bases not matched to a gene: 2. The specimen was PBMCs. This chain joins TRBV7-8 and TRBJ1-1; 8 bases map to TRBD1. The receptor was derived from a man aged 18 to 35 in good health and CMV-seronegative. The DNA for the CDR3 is TGTGCCAGCAGCTTAGTCGACAGGGGGAACACTGAAGCTTTCTTT. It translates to CASSLVDRGNTEAFF.